This TCR beta chain was profiled in a study of OX40 agonist ivuxolimab in advanced cancers. CDR3 size: 16 residues. Germline CDR1 ENHRY, CDR2 SYGVKD. Trimming pared 8 bases from V and 4 bases from J, leaving 18 bases between. Profiling relied on immunoSEQ multiplex PCR, and the TCRdb table lists in-frame clones only, not all of them. This sample carries around 79,000 clones, roughly 85% of them seen once, and the ten largest clones take approximately 0.6%. The source was CD4+ or CD8+ T cells sorted from blood, collected in a trial of the OX40 agonist ivuxolimab. The TCR sequence derives from an adult with an advanced solid tumor such as melanoma, head and neck, liver or kidney cancer. The chain recombines TRBV10-3 with TRBJ2-6; D is unresolved. CDR3 amino acids: CAIPAPPQRGANVLTF. The CDR3 DNA follows: TGTGCCATCCCCGCACCTCCACAGAGGGGGGCCAACGTCCTGACTTTC.